This T cell receptor (beta chain) was obtained from a study of cytomegalovirus exposure and HLA in healthy donors. General study findings and limits: The classifier reportedly diagnosed cytomegalovirus status with high specificity and sensitivity.

On this clone itself: Its target is unknown.

V was clipped by 7 bases and J by 7 bases, with 14 bases between them. Germline CDR1 is MNHEY and CDR2 is SMNVEV (reference sequence). CDR3 length: 13 amino acids. The table came from immunoSEQ multiplex PCR; TCRdb's copy has only in-frame clones and leaves some out. The repertoire holds roughly 100,000 clones, with approximately 95% as singletons. The chain is built from TRBV27 and TRBJ1-5, with D possibly being TRBD1 (6 bases). Sequenced sample: PBMCs. The origin of this receptor is a woman aged 18-29 years in good health and CMV-seronegative. The CDR3 region is CASKVGGGQPQHF. As DNA, the CDR3 is TGTGCCAGCAAAGTGGGGGGGGGCCAGCCCCAGCATTTT.